Listed below are T cell receptor beta chains from one sample, sequenced in a study of cytotoxic CD8 clonotypes in ibrutinib-treated CLL. Sequencing used immunoSEQ multiplex PCR; TCRdb keeps in-frame clones, though not all of them. The sample carries approximately 74,000 clones, over 75% recorded once. Specimen: PBMCs, collected at disease progression, from a patient treated with ibrutinib. These receptors all come from a human donor with chronic lymphocytic leukemia. The CDR3 runs from the conserved cysteine through the conserved F or W. A D gene is named only where the DNA matches it firmly. Only some rows state a clone size, as once, few, many or a class for expanded clones.

size | D | J | V | CDR3 | DNA
. | . | TRBJ2-3 | TRBV6-5 | CASSPGWGRADTQYF | TGTGCCAGCAGCCCCGGGTGGGGGCGAGCAGATACGCAGTATTTT
. | TRBD2 | TRBJ2-1 | TRBV9 | CASRASGGVYNEQFF | TGTGCCAGCAGAGCGAGCGGGGGGGTTTACAATGAGCAGTTCTTC
. | . | TRBJ2-7 | TRBV4-1 | CASSLGRQLVYYEQYF | TGCGCCAGCAGCCTTGGGAGACAGCTCGTCTACTACGAGCAGTACTTC
. | . | TRBJ2-1 | TRBV19 | CASTYQGRNEQFF | TGTGCCAGTACATACCAAGGGCGGAATGAGCAGTTCTTC
few | . | TRBJ2-5 | TRBV5-1 | CASSQGSALETQYF | TGCGCCAGCAGCCAAGGTTCGGCCCTAGAGACCCAGTACTTC
. | TRBD2 | TRBJ2-5 | TRBV5-3 | CARSLGTSDQETQYF | TGTGCCAGAAGCCTCGGGACTAGCGACCAAGAGACCCAGTACTTC
. | . | TRBJ2-7 | TRBV7-9 | CASNGASYEQYF | TGTGCCAGCAACGGAGCCTCCTACGAGCAGTACTTC
. | . | TRBJ2-7 | TRBV7-9 | CASSLDGQQQYF | TGTGCCAGCAGCTTAGACGGGCAACAGCAGTACTTC
few | . | TRBJ1-3 | TRBV6-5 | CASSYSAGPSGNTIYF | TGTGCCAGCAGTTACTCGGCCGGGCCCTCTGGAAACACCATATATTTT
. | . | TRBJ2-1 | TRBV27 | CASRGDSSYNEQFF | TGTGCCAGCCGCGGGGATAGCTCCTACAATGAGCAGTTCTTC
once | . | TRBJ2-3 | TRBV20-1 | CSATGRDTQYF | TGCAGTGCAACCGGACGGGATACGCAGTATTTT
. | . | TRBJ1-4 | TRBV6-1 | CASSPPGANEKLFF | TGTGCCAGCAGTCCGCCAGGTGCTAATGAAAAACTGTTTTTT
. | . | TRBJ2-1 | TRBV14 | CASSPYTSGEQFF | TGTGCCAGCAGCCCGTACACCTCCGGTGAGCAGTTCTTC
few | . | TRBJ1-5 | TRBV18 | CASSPSSNQPQHF | TGTGCCAGCTCACCGAGCAGCAATCAGCCCCAGCATTTT
. | TRBD1 | TRBJ2-7 | TRBV28 | CASRNRGLYEQYF | TGTGCCAGCCGGAACAGGGGGCTATACGAGCAGTACTTC
. | . | TRBJ2-3 | TRBV7-2 | CASSLLPGPDTQYF | TGTGCCAGCAGCTTATTGCCCGGGCCAGATACGCAGTATTTT
. | TRBD1 | TRBJ1-2 | TRBV6-5 | CASSYRRQGNYGYTF | TGTGCCAGCAGTTACCGAAGACAGGGGAACTATGGCTACACCTTC
. | . | TRBJ1-6 | TRBV4-2 | CASSYVAGTDSPLHF | TGTGCCAGCAGCTACGTGGCAGGGACGGATTCACCCCTCCACTTT
once | . | TRBJ2-7 | TRBV11-2 | CASSPVVGGPFYEQYF | TGTGCCAGCAGCCCCGTTGTAGGCGGCCCTTTCTACGAGCAGTACTTC
many | . | TRBJ1-5 | TRBV7-2 | CASSLGRRQPQHF | TGTGCCAGCAGCTTAGGTCGGCGTCAGCCCCAGCATTTT